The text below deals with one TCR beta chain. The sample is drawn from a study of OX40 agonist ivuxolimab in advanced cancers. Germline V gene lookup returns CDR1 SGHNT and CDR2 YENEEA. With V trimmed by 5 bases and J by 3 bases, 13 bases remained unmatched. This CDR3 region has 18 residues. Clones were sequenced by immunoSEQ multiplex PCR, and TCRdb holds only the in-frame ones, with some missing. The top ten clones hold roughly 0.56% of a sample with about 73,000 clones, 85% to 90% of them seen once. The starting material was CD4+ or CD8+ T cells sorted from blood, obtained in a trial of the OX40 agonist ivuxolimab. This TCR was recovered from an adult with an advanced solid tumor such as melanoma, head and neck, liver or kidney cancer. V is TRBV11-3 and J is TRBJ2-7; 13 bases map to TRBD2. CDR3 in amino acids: CASSPWTSGSTRIYEQYF. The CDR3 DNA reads TGTGCCAGCAGCCCATGGACTAGCGGGAGTACAAGAATCTACGAGCAGTACTTC. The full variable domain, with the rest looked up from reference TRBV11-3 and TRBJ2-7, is EAGVVQSPRYKIIEKKQPVAFWCNPISGHNTLYWYLQNLGQGPELLIRYENEEAVDDSQLPKDRFSAERLKGVDSTLKIQPAELGDSAVYLCASSPWTSGSTRIYEQYFGPGTRLTVT.